These 8 T cell receptor beta chains were sequenced from one sample in a study of blood T cell repertoires in COVID-19. Sequenced by immunoSEQ multiplex PCR; TCRdb stores in-frame clones only, minus some. The sample lists about 81,000 clones, 82% seen once, with roughly 10% in the top ten. Specimen: peripheral blood. Every receptor here comes from a man in his sixties with acute or convalescent COVID-19.

This rearrangement joins TRBV5-1 to TRBJ1-1; D is ambiguous. With 4 bases removed from V and 1 base from J, the gap between germline ends came to 11 bases. The V gene's germline CDR1 is SGHRS and CDR2 YFSETQ. The CDR3 extends over 14 amino acids. CDR3 sequence: CASSVVPGNTEAFF. CDR3 in DNA: TGCGCCAGCAGCGTCGTTCCAGGGAACACTGAAGCTTTCTTT.

This chain links TRBV9 with TRBJ2-1; 7 nucleotides agree with TRBD1. From germline, CDR1 is SGDLS and CDR2 YYNGEE. This CDR3 has 14 amino acids. J lost 5 bases, V lost 4 bases, and 6 bases had no gene match. CDR3 coding DNA: TGTGCCAGCAGCCCCCGGGACAGAGACAATGAGCAGTTCTTC. Translating it yields CASSPRDRDNEQFF.

The V call is TRBV4-1, the J call TRBJ1-4; TRBD1 matches 9 bases. Germline CDR1 MGHRA, CDR2 YSYEKL. CDR3 length equals 15 residues. J gave up 5 bases and V 4 bases, and 5 bases lay outside the gene matches. CDR3 bases: TGCGCCAGCAGCCCCACCGGGACAGGGAATGAAAAACTGTTTTTT. As protein: CASSPTGTGNEKLFF.

The genes are TRBV5-8 and TRBJ1-2; 9 bases are a match to TRBD1. The J segment lost 13 bases and the V segment lost 6 bases, leaving 19 bases of the junction unmatched. The CDR3 covers 15 residues. Germline CDR1 and CDR2: SGHTS and YDEGEE. CDR3: CASILTGTGNSLGTF. In nucleotides, the CDR3 is TGTGCCAGCATCTTAACCGGGACAGGGAACTCATTGGGCACCTTC.

The chain combines TRBV29-1 with TRBJ2-7; D remains ambiguous. This CDR3 has 12 amino acids. Trimming shortened V by 8 bases and J by 2 bases, and 13 bases separated the two germline ends. Germline V gene sequence: CDR1 SQVTM, CDR2 ANQGSEA. CDR3 bases: TGCAGCCCGACAAGAGTTGCCTACGAGCAGTACTTC. Its translation: CSPTRVAYEQYF.

The chain uses TRBV10-3 and TRBJ1-1; 9 nucleotides line up with TRBD1. The V gene end was trimmed by 2 bases and the J gene end by 1 base; junction bases not matched to a gene: 8. CDR3 length: 17 amino acids. Germline V CDR1 and CDR2: ENHRY, SYGVKD. The chain's CDR3 is CAISENTGGTKNTEAFF. CDR3 DNA sequence: TGTGCCATCAGTGAGAACACAGGGGGCACGAAGAACACTGAAGCTTTCTTT.

This chain uses TRBV10-3 with TRBJ2-5, with D perhaps matching TRBD1 (6 bases). Trimming took off 3 bases at V and 3 bases at J, with 14 bases between the two ends. The germline CDR1 and CDR2 sequences are ENHRY and SYGVKD. This CDR3 has 15 residues. In DNA form, the CDR3 reads TGTGCCATCAGTGATGTTTTGGACAGAGAAGAGACCCAGTACTTC. It yields the protein CAISDVLDREETQYF.

This chain links TRBV7-2 with TRBJ1-1; possibly TRBD1 for D (6 bases). This CDR3 is 13 amino acids long. CDR1 and CDR2 from the germline V gene are SGHTA and FQGNSA. Trimming took off 5 bases at V and 3 bases at J, with 10 bases between the two ends. The CDR3 bases are TGTGCCAGCAGCCGTAGACAGGACACTGAAGCTTTCTTT. Protein sequence: CASSRRQDTEAFF. The full variable domain, rest sourced from reference TRBV7-2 and TRBJ1-1, is GAGVSQSPSNKVTEKGKDVELRCDPISGHTALYWYRQSLGQGLEFLIYFQGNSAPDKSGLPSDRFSAERTGGSVSTLTIQRTQQEDSAVYLCASSRRQDTEAFFGQGTRLTVV.